The 29 T cell receptor beta chains presented below share a single source sample, sequenced in a study of post-analysis software for immune sequencing data. The study, taken as a whole, reports: Controls had lower frequencies than patients of about 5 TRBV segments, which included TRBV5-6, TRBV5-1 and TRBV20-1.

Antigen specificity for these receptors is unknown. cDNA libraries for TCR beta contained unique molecular identifiers. TCRdb ran MiXCR on the PCR reads and lists one entry per CDR3 protein. The table lists about 430,000 distinct CDR3 sequences, 39% of them singletons, with 7.5% to 8.5% in the top ten. Sequencing was performed on blood. Every receptor here comes from a girl aged 2 to 9 with multiple sclerosis.

The V gene is TRBV28, the J gene TRBJ2-7, with TRBD1 matching over 9 bases. With V trimmed by 2 bases and J by 0 bases, 8 bases remained unmatched. Germline CDR1 is MDHEN and CDR2 is SYDVKM. The CDR3 extends over 17 amino acids. CDR3 nucleotide sequence: TGTGCCAGCAGTTTAACGTGGGGACAGGGAAGCTCCTACGAGCAGTACTTC. Its protein is CASSLTWGQGSSYEQYF.

The V call is TRBV14, the J call TRBJ2-1; D is undetermined. This CDR3 is built from 16 residues. Trimming cost V 1 base and J 8 bases, with 18 bases left between them. From germline, CDR1 is SGHDN and CDR2 FVKESK. The chain's CDR3 is CASSQVGWAFIDEQFF. The CDR3 DNA sequence: TGTGCCAGCAGCCAAGTAGGATGGGCTTTTATCGATGAGCAGTTCTTC.

Details on this clonotype: One junction end disagrees with the germline gene, perhaps due to a read error. The chain recombines TRBV4-1 with TRBJ2-5, with D maybe TRBD2 (6 bases). The CDR3 loop spans 14 amino acids. From germline, CDR1 is MGHRA and CDR2 YSYEKL. CDR3 nucleotide sequence: TGCGCCAGCAGCCCCACCGGGAGACAAGAGGCCCAGTACTTC. This sequence encodes CASSPTGRQEAQYF.

V gene TRBV19 combines with J gene TRBJ2-1, with 7 bases that match TRBD1. Germline V gene lookup returns CDR1 LNHDA and CDR2 SQIVND (reference sequence). Trimming at V came to 6 bases and at J to 7 bases, leaving 6 bases not matched to a gene. CDR3 length equals 13 residues. The CDR3 spells CASSRQGTNEQFF. As DNA, the CDR3 is TGTGCCAGTAGCCGACAGGGTACAAATGAGCAGTTCTTC.

The CDR3 DNA sequence: TGTGCCACCAGCAGAGATTCCGGTTACGAGCAGTACTTC. Residues: CATSRDSGYEQYF. V and J are TRBV15 and TRBJ2-7; D gene ambiguous. V shed 0 bases and J shed 4 bases, with 7 bases lying between them. The germline CDR1 and CDR2 sequences are LNHNV and YYDKDF (reference sequence). The CDR3 consists of 13 residues.

The chain has TRBV29-1 and TRBJ2-7; D unclear. The germline CDR1 and CDR2 sequences are SQVTM and ANQGSEA. This CDR3 has 11 residues. The germline V and J ends were trimmed by 0 bases and 4 bases, with 4 bases remaining between them. CDR3 protein: CSVEDSYEQYF. The CDR3 DNA reads TGCAGCGTTGAAGACAGTTACGAGCAGTACTTC.

V gene TRBV7-9 combines with J gene TRBJ2-1, with 7 bases identical to TRBD2. Germline CDR1 SEHNR, CDR2 FQNEAQ (reference sequence). The CDR3 contains 16 residues. V trimming: 1 base; J trimming: 1 base; junction bases outside the gene matches: 4. The CDR3 reads CASSLVGGGSYNEQFF. CDR3 nucleotides: TGTGCCAGCAGCTTAGTCGGCGGGGGTTCCTACAATGAGCAGTTCTTC.

This clonotype was observed a few times. The CDR3 reads CSASSGGSVGYTF. The CDR3 DNA reads as TGCAGTGCTAGCTCTGGTGGGTCCGTAGGCTACACCTTC. The chain recombines TRBV20-1 with TRBJ1-2; no clear D gene. CDR3 length equals 13 residues. V gave up 3 bases and J gave up 8 bases, with 16 bases separating them. Germline V lookup: CDR1 DFQATT, CDR2 SNEGSKA (reference sequence).

This clonotype was seen more than once but under ten times. J is TRBJ2-1 and V is TRBV12-3 or TRBV12-4; a weak D match, TRBD1 (6 bases). This CDR3 is 13 amino acids long. Between the trimmed V and J ends, which lost 8 bases and 0 bases, there was a span of 8 bases. The CDR3 loop reads CASQGISYNEQFF. In nucleotides, the CDR3 is TGTGCCAGCCAGGGGATCTCCTACAATGAGCAGTTCTTC.

This clonotype was counted only a few times. V is TRBV13 and J is TRBJ2-7; 15 bases are shared with TRBD2. Looked up from germline, CDR1 is PRHDT and CDR2 is FYEKMQ (reference sequence). The trim removed 1 base at V and 6 bases at J, leaving 13 bases unmatched. CDR3 size: 19 residues. The CDR3 DNA reads as TGTGCCAGCAGCTTAGAGGGGTTGATGGGACTAGCGGGAGGAAGCGAGCAGTACTTC. It translates to CASSLEGLMGLAGGSEQYF.

The rearrangement uses TRBV2 and TRBJ2-2; TRBD1 might be the D (6 bases). Germline lookup yields CDR1 SNHLY and CDR2 FYNNEI. The CDR3 sequence is 15 residues long. Trimming left V 6 bases short and J 5 bases short, with 16 bases between. CDR3 in DNA: TGTGCCAGCAGCCAACGGGGTACAGGGACCGGGGAGCTGTTTTTT. Its translation is CASSQRGTGTGELFF.

The V and J genes are TRBV27 and TRBJ2-3; no definite D call. The CDR3 has 15 residues. Germline CDR1 is MNHEY and CDR2 is SMNVEV (reference sequence). V was shortened by 1 base and J by 0 bases, with 8 bases between the two germline ends. CDR3: CASSLYVTSTDTQYF. Here the CDR3 DNA reads TGTGCCAGCAGTTTATACGTCACTAGCACAGATACGCAGTATTTT.

This clonotype was seen a few times. This chain uses TRBV6-6 with TRBJ2-7; 7 nucleotides line up with TRBD1. V shed 8 bases and J 6 bases; nucleotides not matched to a gene: 13. Per germline, CDR1 MNHNY and CDR2 SVGAGI (reference sequence). The CDR3 is 14 amino acids. CDR3 nucleotides: TGTGCCAGCGCCCGGGACAGTCGTGGGTCCGAGCAGTACTTC. Its protein product is CASARDSRGSEQYF.

This clonotype was counted between two and nine times. The genes are TRBV12-3 or TRBV12-4 and TRBJ2-1, with 8 bases lining up with TRBD1. Germline trimming cut 5 bases from V and 6 bases from J; bases unmatched to any gene: 9. The length of the CDR3 is 15 residues. CDR3 nucleotides: TGTGCCAGCAGTAAGACCGGGACAGGCATCAATGAGCAGTTCTTC. This encodes CASSKTGTGINEQFF.

The rearrangement links TRBV5-1 to TRBJ2-3; 8 bases fit TRBD2. The J segment lost 4 bases and the V segment lost 3 bases, leaving 10 bases of the junction unmatched. CDR3 length: 16 amino acids. Germline V gives CDR1 SGHRS, CDR2 YFSETQ. This chain's CDR3 is CASSSQGEAGADTQYF. The CDR3 DNA reads TGCGCCAGCAGCTCCCAGGGAGAAGCGGGAGCAGATACGCAGTATTTT. Based on the CDR3 plus reference TRBV5-1 and TRBJ2-3, the full variable domain is KAGVTQTPRYLIKTRGQQVTLSCSPISGHRSVSWYQQTPGQGLQFLFEYFSETQRNKGNFPGRFSGRQFSNSRSEMNVSTLELGDSALYLCASSSQGEAGADTQYFGPGTRLTVL.

The rearrangement uses TRBV20-1 and TRBJ2-7, with 14 bases that match TRBD2. Per germline, CDR1 DFQATT and CDR2 SNEGSKA (reference sequence). V was clipped by 6 bases and J by 3 bases; unmatched bases: 4. The CDR3 totals 14 residues. The CDR3 loop reads CSARLAGGGYEQYF. Here the CDR3 DNA reads TGCAGTGCGCGACTAGCGGGAGGGGGCTACGAGCAGTACTTC.

Concerning this clonotype: The junction shows a germline mismatch at one end, possibly a read error. This rearrangement joins TRBV29-1 to TRBJ2-1; D is unresolved. Germline V gives CDR1 SQVTM, CDR2 ANQGSEA. The CDR3 is made up of 13 amino acids. The CDR3 protein is CSAVQTSYDEQFF. The CDR3 nucleotides read TGCAGCGCCGTCCAAACCTCCTACGATGAGCAGTTCTTC.

The chain's CDR3 is CSARFGGSLEVGEQYF. CDR3 nucleotide sequence: TGCAGTGCTAGGTTCGGCGGGAGTTTGGAGGTCGGCGAGCAGTACTTC. The chain carries TRBV20-1 and TRBJ2-7; the match to TRBD2 covers 7 bases. Germline V gives CDR1 DFQATT, CDR2 SNEGSKA (reference sequence). The CDR3 runs to 16 residues. The junction had 17 bases not matched to a gene; V was cut back by 3 bases and J by 6 bases.

This chain's CDR3 is CASSQPLGAGFNEQFF. As DNA, the CDR3 is TGCGCCAGCAGCCAACCCTTAGGAGCAGGGTTCAATGAGCAGTTCTTC. The chain couples TRBV4-1 to TRBJ2-1; D is possibly TRBD1 (5 bases). In germline, CDR1 is MGHRA, CDR2 YSYEKL. V lost 2 bases to trimming and J lost 6 bases, with 17 bases between them. CDR3 length: 16 amino acids.

The rearrangement uses TRBV5-1 and TRBJ2-7, with TRBD1 matching 7 bases. The CDR3 runs 14 residues. Looked up from germline, CDR1 is SGHRS and CDR2 is YFSETQ. V shed 4 bases and J 2 bases; nucleotides not matched to a gene: 6. CDR3 nucleotides: TGCGCCAGCAGCAGGGGACAGCAACCCTACGAGCAGTACTTC. Translation gives CASSRGQQPYEQYF.

This clonotype came up a few times. This chain's CDR3 is CASSHPRGTPSYEQYF. The CDR3 DNA is TGTGCCAGCAGCCACCCCCGGGGCACCCCCTCCTACGAGCAGTACTTC. The chain combines TRBV7-9 with TRBJ2-7; either TRBD1 or TRBD2 may fit D (5 bases each). Trimming took off 5 bases at V and 0 bases at J, with 17 bases between the two ends. The CDR3 consists of 16 residues. The V gene's germline CDR1 is SEHNR and CDR2 FQNEAQ (reference sequence).

This clonotype turned up a few times. This chain links TRBV7-2 with TRBJ1-5; maybe TRBD1 (5 bases). Germline V gene data show CDR1 as SGHTA and CDR2 as FQGNSA. V dropped 5 bases and J dropped 5 bases, with 19 bases sitting between them. CDR3 length equals 16 residues. The CDR3 region has the DNA TGTGCCAGCAGCCCCTGGGGGGGGACCCTAGATCAGCCCCAGCATTTT. The encoded protein is CASSPWGGTLDQPQHF.

In this sample, this clonotype turned up a few times. The rearrangement uses TRBV9 and TRBJ2-1, with TRBD2 matching over 10 bases. The CDR3 length is 16 residues. The V gene's germline CDR1 is SGDLS and CDR2 YYNGEE. V was clipped by 4 bases and J by 6 bases; unmatched bases: 10. The CDR3 reads CASSPRTSGTPNEQFF. CDR3 coding DNA: TGTGCCAGCAGCCCCCGGACTAGCGGCACGCCCAATGAGCAGTTCTTC.

Only a few counts were recorded for this clonotype. The gene calls are TRBV4-1 and TRBJ2-4; D is possibly TRBD1 (6 bases). Matching the DNA end better, TRBJ2-7 makes the J call doubtful. CDR3 length equals 17 residues. Per germline, CDR1 MGHRA and CDR2 YSYEKL. The CDR3 region is CASSQETPGRGPYEQYF. CDR3 nucleotide sequence: TGCGCCAGCAGCCAAGAAACCCCCGGCAGGGGCCCCTACGAGCAGTACTTC.

CDR3 bases: TGTGCCAGCAGCTTTTCGGCAGGGGCGAACACCGGGGAGCTGTTTTTT. It specifies CASSFSAGANTGELFF. This sequence joins TRBV7-3 and TRBJ2-2; the D gene is possibly TRBD1 (6 bases). The CDR3 runs 16 residues. Per germline, CDR1 SGHTA and CDR2 FQGTGA. The V gene lost 3 bases and the J gene lost 0 bases, with 11 bases spanning the gap.

This clonotype turned up a few times. The CDR3 DNA reads as TGTGCCAGCAGCTATGGGACCCGCTCTGGGGCCAACGTCCTGACTTTC. Its protein is CASSYGTRSGANVLTF. The V call is TRBV12-3 or TRBV12-4, the J call TRBJ2-6; D could derive from TRBD1 or TRBD2 (5 bases each). The CDR3 covers 16 residues. V was trimmed by 6 bases and J by 0 bases, leaving 12 bases between them.

The chain joins TRBV6-2 or TRBV6-3 to TRBJ1-1, with D hard to call. Per germline, CDR1 MNHEY and CDR2 SVGEGT. This CDR3 is 14 amino acids long. The germline V and J ends were trimmed by 4 bases and 1 base, with 10 bases remaining between them. This chain's CDR3 is CASSSLTGNTEAFF. CDR3 bases: TGTGCCAGCAGTTCTCTGACCGGGAACACTGAAGCTTTCTTT.

This clonotype showed up just a few times. The chain employs TRBV29-1 and TRBJ2-7, with 8 nucleotides matching TRBD2. V gave up 7 bases and J gave up 5 bases; unmatched junction bases: 10. This CDR3 spans 13 amino acids. CDR1 and CDR2 (germline): SQVTM, ANQGSEA. CDR3 region: CSGQGGRSNEQYF. CDR3 in DNA: TGCAGCGGCCAGGGCGGGAGGAGCAACGAGCAGTACTTC.

In DNA, the CDR3 is TGCGCCAGCAGCCACCCCGTGAGGTCCTACAATGAGCAGTTCTTC. It is translated as CASSHPVRSYNEQFF. J is TRBJ2-1 and V is TRBV4-1; unclear D gene. Germline V gene sequence: CDR1 MGHRA, CDR2 YSYEKL. Trimming took off 3 bases at V and 1 base at J, with 10 bases between the two ends. This CDR3 is 15 amino acids long.